This T cell receptor beta chain was sequenced for a study of T cell repertoires in cytomegalovirus infection. There are a few counts of this clonotype. No antigen is known for it. TCRdb re-derived calls from the reads in MiXCR, one entry per CDR3 protein. This table holds about 830,000 distinct CDR3 sequences, approximately 32% found once. This CDR3 has 15 residues. V lost 4 bases to trimming and J lost 5 bases; unmatched junction nucleotides: 7. Germline values: CDR1 MGHRA, CDR2 YSYEKL. The V and J genes are TRBV4-1 and TRBJ2-1, with TRBD1 matching 8 bases. The receptor's source is a human donor in good health (CMV status not recorded). Some clones in this sample may be carry-over from other donors' samples. The source was cultured CD8+ T cells from PBMCs, collected from culture after CMV antigen stimulation. The DNA of the CDR3 is TGCGCCAGCAGCCCCCGGGACAGGCGGGACAATGAGCAGTTCTTC. Amino acids: CASSPRDRRDNEQFF.